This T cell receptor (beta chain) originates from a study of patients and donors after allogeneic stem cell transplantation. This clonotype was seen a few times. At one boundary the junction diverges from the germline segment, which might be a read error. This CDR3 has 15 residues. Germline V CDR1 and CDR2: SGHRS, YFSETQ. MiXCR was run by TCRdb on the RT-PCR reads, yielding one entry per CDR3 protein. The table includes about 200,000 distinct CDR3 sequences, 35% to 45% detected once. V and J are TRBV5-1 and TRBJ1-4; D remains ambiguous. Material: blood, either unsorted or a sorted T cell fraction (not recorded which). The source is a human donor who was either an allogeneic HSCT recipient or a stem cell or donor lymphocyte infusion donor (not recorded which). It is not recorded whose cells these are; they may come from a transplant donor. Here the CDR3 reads CASRLSATTNEKLFF. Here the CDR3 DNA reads TGCGCCAGCCGCTTATCCGCAACAACTAATGAAAAACTGTTTTTT. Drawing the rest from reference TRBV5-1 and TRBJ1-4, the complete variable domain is KAGVTQTPRYLIKTRGQQVTLSCSPISGHRSVSWYQQTPGQGLQFLFEYFSETQRNKGNFPGRFSGRQFSNSRSEMNVSTLELGDSALYLCASRLSATTNEKLFFGSGTQLSVL.